A selection of T cell receptor beta chains follows, all from one sample in a study of persistence of HIV-infected CD4 T cells. For these TCRs, the target antigens are not known. TCRdb keeps only in-frame clones here, not all; method: immunoSEQ multiplex PCR. The table includes tens of thousands of clones, around 74% detected once. Sequencing used CD4+ T cells sorted from PBMCs after approximately 19-hour stimulation, obtained from a patient who received antiretroviral therapy. These TCRs come from an adult man with HIV who was CMV-seropositive. Each CDR3 is given with its conserved first and last residue. D genes are given only for firm matches. Some rows mark clone size as missing; the rest say once, few, many or name a class of expanded clone.

clone_size	v_call	j_call	d_call	cdr3_nt	cdr3_aa
-	TRBV25-1	TRBJ1-4	-	TGTGCCAGCAGCGATAGTCCGGGAAGTAATGAAAAACTGTTTTTT	CASSDSPGSNEKLFF
few	TRBV18	TRBJ1-6	-	TGTGCCAGCTCACCACTGGGCCTCGGTAATTCACCCCTCCACTTT	CASSPLGLGNSPLHF
few	TRBV20-1	TRBJ1-1	-	TGCAGTGCTAGCAGAGCTTTCTTT	CSASRAFF
-	TRBV7-6	TRBJ1-3	-	TGTGCCAGCAGCTCTGGGAGCTCTGGAAACACCATATATTTT	CASSSGSSGNTIYF
-	TRBV9	TRBJ1-4	TRBD1	TGTGCCAGCAGCACAATGACAGGGGGCCTTTTACCTGAAAAACTGTTTTTT	CASSTMTGGLLPEKLFF
-	TRBV7-6	TRBJ2-1	-	TGTGCCAGCAGCTTGGGGAGATCCCACAATGAGCAGTTCTTC	CASSLGRSHNEQFF
few	TRBV9	TRBJ2-3	-	TGTGCCAGCAGCGGGGGGGCCCGAGATACGCAGTATTTT	CASSGGARDTQYF
few	TRBV27	TRBJ1-1	-	TGTGCCAGCAAGGCAGGGGAGCGGAACACTGAAGCTTTCTTT	CASKAGERNTEAFF
-	TRBV2	TRBJ2-2	TRBD1	TGTGCCAGCAAGCAGGGGGCCACCGGGGAGCTGTTTTTT	CASKQGATGELFF
-	TRBV10-1	TRBJ2-1	TRBD2	TGCGCCAGCAGCCCAGCGGGGGTTGGGGAGCAGTTCTTC	CASSPAGVGEQFF
-	TRBV11-1	TRBJ2-2	-	TGTGCCAGCAGCTCGTGGAACAGCACCGGGGAGCTGTTTTTT	CASSSWNSTGELFF
-	TRBV28	TRBJ1-2	-	TGTGCCAGCAGTTTATTGAACTATGGCTACACCTTC	CASSLLNYGYTF
-	TRBV5-6	TRBJ2-7	TRBD1	TGTGCCAGCAGCTTGGCCGGGACAGGGGTCGACGAGCAGTACTTC	CASSLAGTGVDEQYF
-	TRBV28	TRBJ1-4	TRBD1	TGTGCCAGCAGTTCCCCTGGACAGGATGAAAAACTGTTTTTT	CASSSPGQDEKLFF
-	TRBV7-9	TRBJ1-4	TRBD1	TGTGCCAGCAGCTGGGGACAGGGAGCTAATGAAAAACTGTTTTTT	CASSWGQGANEKLFF
-	TRBV29-1	TRBJ1-3	-	TGCAGCGTTGCCTCGCGGTCTGGAAACACCATATATTTT	CSVASRSGNTIYF
-	TRBV7-9	TRBJ2-1	TRBD2	TGTGCCAGCAGCGTGCGGGCCGGGACTACGGGGCACAATGAGCAGTTCTTC	CASSVRAGTTGHNEQFF
-	TRBV24-1	TRBJ2-1	TRBD2	TGTGCCACCGCCCCAGCGGGGACTTCCTACAATGAGCAGTTCTTC	CATAPAGTSYNEQFF
few	TRBV28	TRBJ1-6	-	TGTGCCAGCAGGACACGGGCCCACTATAATTCACCCCTCCACTTT	CASRTRAHYNSPLHF
-	TRBV10-3	TRBJ2-7	-	TGTGCCATCAGTGATGGGGCTGGGGATCTCAACGAGCAGTACTTC	CAISDGAGDLNEQYF
-	TRBV5-8	TRBJ1-6	-	TGTGCCAGCGGATATGAAGGAAGCTCCTATAATTCACCCCTCCACTTT	CASGYEGSSYNSPLHF
-	TRBV6-5	TRBJ1-2	-	TGTGCCGGGGGGGGCAATTACTATGGCTACACCTTC	CAGGGNYYGYTF
-	TRBV6-5	TRBJ2-3	-	TGTGCCAGTAGGTTCCGCGCTCAAGATACGCAGTATTTT	CASRFRAQDTQYF
-	TRBV29-1	TRBJ1-4	-	TGCAGCGTTGACGGGCAGGGTGGTGAAAAACTGTTTTTT	CSVDGQGGEKLFF
-	TRBV7-9	TRBJ1-2	-	TGTGCCAGCAGCTTAGCGTGGGAGGGGAACTATGGCTACACCTTC	CASSLAWEGNYGYTF
-	TRBV6-5	TRBJ1-1	-	TGTGCCAGCAACCCCGCGGGGTTGACTGAAGCTTTCTTT	CASNPAGLTEAFF
once	TRBV9	TRBJ2-3	TRBD1	TGTGCCAGCAGCGACCTACAGGGGACGACAGATACGCAGTATTTT	CASSDLQGTTDTQYF
-	TRBV3-1/TRBV3-2	TRBJ2-3	-	TGTGCCAGCAGCCAGAGAGGGACAGATACGCAGTATTTT	CASSQRGTDTQYF
-	TRBV19	TRBJ2-3	TRBD2	TGTGCCAGTAGTCTCGGCGGGAGCTCAGATACGCAGTATTTT	CASSLGGSSDTQYF
-	TRBV28	TRBJ1-2	-	TGTGCCAGCCGAACCCGCTATGGCTACACCTTC	CASRTRYGYTF
-	TRBV5-1	TRBJ2-1	-	TGCGCCAGCAGCTCCCTTCCGACAGTTCCCGACAATGAGCAGTTCTTC	CASSSLPTVPDNEQFF
-	TRBV18	TRBJ2-7	-	TGTGCCAGCTCCTCGCAGTACTCTCCTTACGAGCAGTACTTC	CASSSQYSPYEQYF
-	TRBV2	TRBJ2-2	-	TGTGCCAGCAAGAAAGAGACCGGGGAGCTGTTTTTT	CASKKETGELFF
-	TRBV18	TRBJ1-1	TRBD1	TGTGCCAGCTCACCTATGAGACAGGGTCTAGCTTTCTTT	CASSPMRQGLAFF
-	TRBV7-9	TRBJ2-2	TRBD2	TGTGCCAGCAGCTTAGGGACTAGCACCGGGGAGCTGTTTTTT	CASSLGTSTGELFF
-	TRBV9	TRBJ1-3	TRBD1	TGTGCCAGCAGCGGACTCTACGGACAGGTCTCTGGAAACACCATATATTTT	CASSGLYGQVSGNTIYF
-	TRBV6-5	TRBJ1-2	-	TGTGCCAGCAGTTCGACAGCTATGAGTGGCTACACCTTC	CASSSTAMSGYTF
-	TRBV7-2	TRBJ2-5	-	TGTGCCAGCAGCTTAGAAATCGGGGAGGGGGGAAAGACCCAGTACTTC	CASSLEIGEGGKTQYF
-	TRBV20-1	TRBJ2-7	TRBD1	TGCAGCCATCAGGGGGCGGGCGAGCAGTACTTC	CSHQGAGEQYF
-	TRBV28	TRBJ1-2	TRBD1	TGTGCCAGCAGTTCCCAACCGGGACAGGGGAATGGCTACACCTTC	CASSSQPGQGNGYTF
-	TRBV29-1	TRBJ2-6	-	TGCAGCGTTGAGGAGGGCTCTGGGGCCAACGTCCTGACTTTC	CSVEEGSGANVLTF
-	TRBV24-1	TRBJ1-2	TRBD1	TGTGCCACCAGTGATTTAGGGGGCTTTGGCTACACCTTC	CATSDLGGFGYTF